The 21 T cell receptor beta chains below all came from one sample that was sequenced in a study of control samples from healthy donors and cancer patients. The data were produced by immunoSEQ multiplex PCR, yet TCRdb's version contains in-frame clones alone and is incomplete. This sample's table has around 190,000 clones. The sample taken for sequencing was blood. The source is a young woman in good health.

The rearrangement joins TRBV19 to TRBJ1-2, with unresolved D. The length of the CDR3 is 11 residues. From germline, CDR1 is LNHDA and CDR2 SQIVND (reference sequence). V was trimmed by 8 bases and J by 4 bases, leaving 8 bases between them. CDR3 in amino acids: CASRKGYGYTF. CDR3 sequence (DNA): TGTGCCAGTCGGAAAGGCTATGGCTACACCTTC.

J is TRBJ2-2 and V is TRBV28; D unresolved. The V end lost 2 bases, the J end lost 2 bases, and 9 bases lay between the germline ends. The CDR3 contains 15 residues. Germline V gene sequence: CDR1 MDHEN, CDR2 SYDVKM. The DNA for the CDR3 is TGTGCCAGCAGTTTACACCCGCTTAACACCGGGGAGCTGTTTTTT. Protein sequence: CASSLHPLNTGELFF.

V usage is TRBV3-1 (or the pseudogene TRBV3-2) and J usage is TRBJ2-3; D gene uncertain. The V end was cut by 1 base, the J end by 2 bases, with 7 bases between. The CDR3 is 14 residues long. CDR1 and CDR2 from the germline V gene are LGHDT and YNNKEL (reference sequence). The CDR3 DNA reads as TGTGCCAGCAGCCAAGGACTGTTCACAGATACGCAGTATTTT. Translated: CASSQGLFTDTQYF.

The V call is TRBV6-2 or TRBV6-3, the J call TRBJ2-2; perhaps TRBD1 as D (5 bases). Per germline, CDR1 MNHEY and CDR2 SVGEGT. With 2 bases removed from V and 6 bases from J, the gap between germline ends came to 22 bases. The length of the CDR3 is 18 residues. CDR3 protein: CASSYPQQVYRFSGELFF. The DNA for the CDR3 is TGTGCCAGCAGTTACCCCCAACAGGTTTACAGGTTCTCCGGGGAGCTGTTTTTT.

The chain combines TRBV15 with TRBJ1-1; a weak D match, TRBD1 (5 bases). This CDR3 spans 18 amino acids. Trimming removed 4 bases from V and 2 bases from J, with 23 bases in between. Per germline, CDR1 LNHNV and CDR2 YYDKDF (reference sequence). The CDR3 sequence: CATSTLRGSHFGNTEAFF. The CDR3 nucleotides read TGTGCCACCAGCACATTAAGGGGAAGTCATTTCGGAAACACTGAAGCTTTCTTT.

The CDR3 protein is CASSSHTGGDEQFF. In DNA form, the CDR3 reads TGTGCCAGCAGTTCCCACACGGGGGGTGATGAGCAGTTCTTC. The chain carries TRBV27 and TRBJ2-1; 7 bases agree with TRBD2. Per germline, CDR1 MNHEY and CDR2 SMNVEV (reference sequence). V lost 4 bases to trimming and J lost 8 bases; unmatched junction nucleotides: 8. The CDR3 runs 14 residues.

The chain uses TRBV28 and TRBJ2-1, with 11 bases aligning to TRBD2. The germline V gene encodes CDR1 MDHEN and CDR2 SYDVKM. The CDR3 is made up of 19 amino acids. The J segment lost 1 base and the V segment lost 3 bases, leaving 11 bases of the junction unmatched. The chain's CDR3 is CASSFSTSTSGVSYNEQFF. The CDR3 DNA reads TGTGCCAGCAGTTTCTCAACCTCGACTAGCGGGGTTTCCTACAATGAGCAGTTCTTC.

The chain couples TRBV5-3 to TRBJ1-5; 7 bases are shared with TRBD1. TRBV5-3 is assigned to the ORF class and has an uncertain function. The CDR3 has 14 residues. Trimming took 10 bases from V and 0 from J; bases not matched to a gene: 7. The CDR3 bases are TGTGCCTGGACAGGAGAATATAGCAATCAGCCCCAGCATTTT. Protein: CAWTGEYSNQPQHF.

V is TRBV7-2 and J is TRBJ1-2; a weak D match, TRBD1 (5 bases). CDR1 and CDR2 from the germline V gene are SGHTA and FQGNSA. The length of the CDR3 is 13 residues. V lost 1 base to trimming and J lost 4 bases, with 7 bases between them. This chain's CDR3 is CASSLVGVYGYTF. The CDR3 DNA reads TGTGCCAGCAGCTTAGTGGGGGTCTATGGCTACACCTTC.

J is TRBJ1-5 and V is TRBV28; D call uncertain. Trimming shortened V by 2 bases and J by 6 bases, and 5 bases separated the two germline ends. The CDR3 is made up of 12 amino acids. Germline loops: CDR1 MDHEN, CDR2 SYDVKM. CDR3 bases: TGTGCCAGCAGTTTACATGGTCAGCCCCAGCATTTT. Translating gives CASSLHGQPQHF.

The genes are TRBV3-1 (or the pseudogene TRBV3-2) and TRBJ2-6; D gene uncertain. V lost 0 bases and J 3 bases, leaving 3 bases between the germline ends. CDR1 and CDR2 from the germline V gene are LGHDT and YNNKEL (reference sequence). This CDR3 contains 14 residues. CDR3 DNA: TGTGCCAGCAGCCAAGAATATGGGGCCAACGTCCTGACTTTC. It yields the protein CASSQEYGANVLTF.

The J gene is TRBJ2-3, the V gene TRBV3-1 (or the pseudogene TRBV3-2); D is unresolved. The CDR3 covers 13 residues. Germline V gene sequence: CDR1 LGHDT, CDR2 YNNKEL (reference sequence). V dropped 5 bases and J dropped 4 bases, with 10 bases sitting between them. CDR3 DNA: TGTGCCAGCAGCTCGAGACCCTCAGATACGCAGTATTTT. Encoded protein: CASSSRPSDTQYF.

V and J are TRBV6-5 and TRBJ2-7; D ambiguous. The CDR3 covers 15 residues. V was trimmed by 0 bases and J by 2 bases, leaving 11 bases between them. Germline V gene data show CDR1 as MNHEY and CDR2 as SVGAGI. As DNA, the CDR3 is TGTGCCAGCAGTTACTCGGCCGCAGGAGCCTACGAGCAGTACTTC. Its translation is CASSYSAAGAYEQYF.

This rearrangement joins TRBV7-9 to TRBJ2-7; D ambiguous. The length of the CDR3 is 15 residues. Germline loops: CDR1 SEHNR, CDR2 FQNEAQ (reference sequence). Trimming shortened V by 4 bases and J by 1 base, and 14 bases separated the two germline ends. CDR3 DNA: TGTGCCAGCAGCTCCTATAATACAGAGTCCTACGAGCAGTACTTC. Amino acid sequence: CASSSYNTESYEQYF.

The chain recombines TRBV12-3 or TRBV12-4 with TRBJ1-4; D remains unclear. The V end lost 1 base, the J end lost 5 bases, and 2 bases lay between the germline ends. The CDR3 totals 12 residues. Here the CDR3 DNA reads TGTGCCAGCAGTTTAGGGAATGAAAAACTGTTTTTT. Amino acids: CASSLGNEKLFF.

The chain recombines TRBV19 with TRBJ2-2; possible D gene TRBD2, 5 bases. The CDR3 is 14 amino acids. Germline lookup yields CDR1 LNHDA and CDR2 SQIVND (reference sequence). V lost 7 bases and J lost 7, with 16 bases in between. The CDR3 loop reads CASIPLAGSGELFF. DNA for the CDR3: TGTGCCAGTATCCCACTCGCGGGCAGCGGGGAGCTGTTTTTT.

The chain carries TRBV4-1 and TRBJ2-7; the match to TRBD1 covers 7 bases. CDR3 size: 15 residues. The ends lost 1 base at V and 3 bases at J; junction bases unmatched: 6. The germline CDR1 and CDR2 sequences are MGHRA and YSYEKL. The CDR3 loop reads CASSQGAQGVYEQYF. In DNA, the CDR3 is TGCGCCAGCAGCCAAGGCGCCCAGGGGGTCTACGAGCAGTACTTC.

V is TRBV25-1 and J is TRBJ1-2, with TRBD1 as a possible D gene (5 bases). Per germline, CDR1 MGHDK and CDR2 SYGVNS. Trimming removed 7 bases from V and 5 bases from J, with 8 bases in between. The CDR3 is made up of 11 amino acids. The CDR3 DNA sequence: TGTGCCAGCACGTCAGGGTATGGCTACACCTTC. This translates into CASTSGYGYTF.

The rearrangement links TRBV29-1 to TRBJ1-1; D unresolved. The CDR3 totals 13 residues. Germline V gene data show CDR1 as SQVTM and CDR2 as ANQGSEA. Trimming left V 4 bases short and J 0 bases short, with 9 bases between. CDR3 in DNA: TGCAGCGTTGGGCAGACGATGAACACTGAAGCTTTCTTT. Its translation: CSVGQTMNTEAFF.

J is TRBJ1-2 and V is TRBV3-1 (or the pseudogene TRBV3-2), with D uncertain. Germline assignment: CDR1 LGHDT and CDR2 YNNKEL (reference sequence). There are 15 residues in the CDR3. Trimming removed 4 bases from V and 1 base from J, with 13 bases in between. The CDR3 region has the DNA TGTGCCAGCAGCCCCTACCGGGCACTTAACTATGGCTACACCTTC. Translated: CASSPYRALNYGYTF.

The V and J genes are TRBV28 and TRBJ1-5, with TRBD1 matching 10 bases. The V gene's germline CDR1 is MDHEN and CDR2 SYDVKM. The CDR3 consists of 15 residues. After removal of 8 bases from V and 0 bases from J, the junction contained 4 bases not matched to a gene. The CDR3 DNA is TGTGCCAGCGGGACAGGGGCTTATAGCAATCAGCCCCAGCATTTT. This translates into CASGTGAYSNQPQHF.